This T cell receptor beta chain was sequenced in a study of spatial heterogeneity in lung cancer. Study outcomes and limitations: Detection of ubiquitous tumor TCRs in blood was higher at resection than follow-up.

V lost 0 bases, J lost 3 bases, and 8 bases stayed unmatched. Germline V gene sequence: CDR1 MGHRA, CDR2 YSYEKL. The CDR3 covers 17 residues. Time point meaning: blood at routine non-recurrence follow-up after resection. The input material, whole RNA from tumor, nontumor lung or frozen PBMC, was sequenced unsorted. Regarding this clonotype: Its antigen is unidentified.

Each CDR3 protein gets one entry after TCRdb re-called the 5' RACE reads with MiXCR. The data show roughly 26,000 distinct CDR3 sequences, approximately 6% seen once. The TCR comes from a male donor with early-stage non-small cell lung cancer. The sample in question was PBMCs, obtained at follow-up. V and J are TRBV4-1 and TRBJ2-1; TRBD1 matches at 7 bases. This chain's CDR3 is CASSQDSPGTDYNEQFF. The CDR3 DNA follows: TGCGCCAGCAGCCAAGATTCCCCCGGGACAGACTACAATGAGCAGTTCTTC.